This entry concerns a single TCR beta chain. This sample was taken from a study of blood T cell repertoires in COVID-19. As for the study in general: The origin of the acute and convalescent COVID-19 samples was the United States, Italy and Spain. Sources were T cells, B-cell-depleted T cells, or PBMCs; the material itself was cDNA or gDNA.

Profiling relied on immunoSEQ multiplex PCR, and the TCRdb table lists in-frame clones only, not all of them. Altogether 88,000 or so clones are present, approximately 87% being singletons, with the ten largest covering roughly 11%. The source of this sequence is a human donor in a cohort sampled during active COVID-19. Material for sequencing was peripheral blood.

The CDR3: CSASRYSGNQPQHF. CDR3 DNA sequence: TGCAGTGCTAGTAGGTATTCAGGGAATCAGCCCCAGCATTTT. The chain is built from TRBV20-1 and TRBJ1-5; TRBD1 is a possible D gene (5 bases). Germline lookup yields CDR1 DFQATT and CDR2 SNEGSKA (reference sequence). V lost 3 bases to trimming and J lost 4 bases, with 13 bases between them. The CDR3 is made up of 14 amino acids.